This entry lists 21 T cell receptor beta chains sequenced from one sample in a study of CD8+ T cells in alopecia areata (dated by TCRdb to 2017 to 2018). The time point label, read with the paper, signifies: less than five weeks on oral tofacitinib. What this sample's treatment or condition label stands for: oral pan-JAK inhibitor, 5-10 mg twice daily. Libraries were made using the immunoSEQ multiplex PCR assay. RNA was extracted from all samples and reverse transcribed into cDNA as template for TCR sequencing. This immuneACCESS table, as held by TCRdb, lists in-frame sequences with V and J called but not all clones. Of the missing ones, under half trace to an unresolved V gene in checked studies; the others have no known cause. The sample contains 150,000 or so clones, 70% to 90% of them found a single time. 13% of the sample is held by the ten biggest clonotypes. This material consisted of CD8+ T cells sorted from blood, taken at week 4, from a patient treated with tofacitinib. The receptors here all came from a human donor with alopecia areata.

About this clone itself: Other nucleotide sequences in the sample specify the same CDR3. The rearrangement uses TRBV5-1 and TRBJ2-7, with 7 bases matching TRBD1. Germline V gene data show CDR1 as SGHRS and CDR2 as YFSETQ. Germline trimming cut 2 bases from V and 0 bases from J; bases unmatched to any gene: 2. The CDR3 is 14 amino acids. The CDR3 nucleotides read TGCGCCAGCAGCTTCGGGACAGCCTCCTACGAGCAGTACTTC. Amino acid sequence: CASSFGTASYEQYF.

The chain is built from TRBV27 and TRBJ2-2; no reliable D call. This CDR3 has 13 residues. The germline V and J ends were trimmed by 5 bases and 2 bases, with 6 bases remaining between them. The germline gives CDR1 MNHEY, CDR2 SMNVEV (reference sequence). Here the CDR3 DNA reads TGTGCCAGCAGTCCCCAAAACACCGGGGAGCTGTTTTTT. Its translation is CASSPQNTGELFF.

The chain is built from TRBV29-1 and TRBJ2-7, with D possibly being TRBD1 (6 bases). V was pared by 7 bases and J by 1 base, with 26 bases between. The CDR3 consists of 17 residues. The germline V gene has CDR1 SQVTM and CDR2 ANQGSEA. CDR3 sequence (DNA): TGCAGCGACCTACTTCATGACACAGGGTACATTTCCTACGAGCAGTACTTC. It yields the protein CSDLLHDTGYISYEQYF.

The CDR3 DNA sequence: TGCGCCAGCTCCGAAGGCCTCAGACTAGCGGGGGGCGTCAGCACAGATACGCAGTATTTT. Translated: CASSEGLRLAGGVSTDTQYF. The V gene is TRBV5-1, the J gene TRBJ2-3; 13 nucleotides agree with TRBD2. Per germline, CDR1 SGHRS and CDR2 YFSETQ. J lost 0 bases, V lost 7 bases, and 17 bases had no gene match. The CDR3 spans 20 residues.

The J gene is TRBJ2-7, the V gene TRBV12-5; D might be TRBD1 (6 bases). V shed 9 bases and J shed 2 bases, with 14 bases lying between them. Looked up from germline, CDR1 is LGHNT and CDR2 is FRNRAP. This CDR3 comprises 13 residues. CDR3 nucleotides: TGTGCTAGCCTCCCGGACAGTGCCTACGAGCAGTACTTC. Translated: CASLPDSAYEQYF.

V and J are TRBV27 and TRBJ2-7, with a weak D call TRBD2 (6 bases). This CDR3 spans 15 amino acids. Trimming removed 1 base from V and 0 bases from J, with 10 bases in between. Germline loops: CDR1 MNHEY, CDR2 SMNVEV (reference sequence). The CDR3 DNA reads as TGTGCCAGCAGTTTATTGGCTAGCGTCTCCTACGAGCAGTACTTC. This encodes CASSLLASVSYEQYF.

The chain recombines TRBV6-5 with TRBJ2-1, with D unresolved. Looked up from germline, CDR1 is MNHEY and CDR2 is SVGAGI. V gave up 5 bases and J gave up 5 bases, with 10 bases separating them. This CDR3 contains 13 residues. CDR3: CASSTNRNNEQFF. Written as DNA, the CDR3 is TGTGCCAGCAGTACCAACCGGAACAATGAGCAGTTCTTC.

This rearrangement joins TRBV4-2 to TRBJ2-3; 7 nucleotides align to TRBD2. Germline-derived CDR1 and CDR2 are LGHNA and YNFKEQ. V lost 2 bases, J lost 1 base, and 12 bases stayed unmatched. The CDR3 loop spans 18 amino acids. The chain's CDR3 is CASSQQRRYGGGTDTQYF. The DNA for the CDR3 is TGTGCCAGCAGCCAACAACGGCGCTATGGGGGGGGCACAGATACGCAGTATTTT.

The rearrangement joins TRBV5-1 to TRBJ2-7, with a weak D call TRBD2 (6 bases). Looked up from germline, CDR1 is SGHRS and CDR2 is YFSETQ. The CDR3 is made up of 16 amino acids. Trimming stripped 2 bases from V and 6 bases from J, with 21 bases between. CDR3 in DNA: TGCGCCAGCAGCTTAAACCGGGACTCACCCCCGCCCGAGCAGTACTTC. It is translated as CASSLNRDSPPPEQYF.

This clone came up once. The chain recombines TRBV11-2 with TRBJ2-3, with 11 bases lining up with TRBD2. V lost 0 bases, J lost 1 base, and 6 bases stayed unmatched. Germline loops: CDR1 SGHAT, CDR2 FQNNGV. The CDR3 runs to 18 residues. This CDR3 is CASSLEYGLAGRTDTQYF. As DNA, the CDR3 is TGTGCCAGCAGCTTAGAGTACGGACTAGCGGGCCGCACAGATACGCAGTATTTT.

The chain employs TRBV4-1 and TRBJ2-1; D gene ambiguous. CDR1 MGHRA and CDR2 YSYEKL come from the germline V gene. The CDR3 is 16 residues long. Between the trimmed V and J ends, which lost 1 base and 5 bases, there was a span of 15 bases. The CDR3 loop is CASSQGRGMTDNEQFF. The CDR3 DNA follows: TGCGCCAGCAGCCAAGGGCGAGGTATGACGGACAATGAGCAGTTCTTC.

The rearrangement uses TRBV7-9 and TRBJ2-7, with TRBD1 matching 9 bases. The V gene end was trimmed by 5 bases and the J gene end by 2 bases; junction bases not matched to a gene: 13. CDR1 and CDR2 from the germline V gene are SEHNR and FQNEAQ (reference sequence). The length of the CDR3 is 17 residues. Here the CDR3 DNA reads TGTGCCAGCAGCCCAACCGGGACAGGGATCGTAACCTACGAGCAGTACTTC. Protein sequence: CASSPTGTGIVTYEQYF.

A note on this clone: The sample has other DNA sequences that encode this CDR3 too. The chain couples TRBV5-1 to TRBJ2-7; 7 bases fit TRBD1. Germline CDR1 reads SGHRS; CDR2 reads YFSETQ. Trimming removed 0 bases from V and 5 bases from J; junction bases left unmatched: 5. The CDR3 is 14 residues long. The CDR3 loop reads CASSLGQGVDEQYF. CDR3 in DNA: TGCGCCAGCAGCTTGGGACAGGGCGTCGACGAGCAGTACTTC.

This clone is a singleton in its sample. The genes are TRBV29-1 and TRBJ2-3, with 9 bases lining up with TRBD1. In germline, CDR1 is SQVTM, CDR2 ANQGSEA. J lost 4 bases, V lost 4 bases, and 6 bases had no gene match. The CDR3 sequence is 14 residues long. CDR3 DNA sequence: TGCAGCGTTGTCGGGACAGGGTCCCCAGATACGCAGTATTTT. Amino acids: CSVVGTGSPDTQYF.

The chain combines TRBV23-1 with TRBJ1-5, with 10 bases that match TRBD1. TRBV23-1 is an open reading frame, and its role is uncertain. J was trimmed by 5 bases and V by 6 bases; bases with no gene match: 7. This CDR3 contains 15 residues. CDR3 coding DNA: TGCGCCAGCAGACGGGACAGGGGTCTTTATCAGCCCCAGCATTTT. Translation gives CASRRDRGLYQPQHF.

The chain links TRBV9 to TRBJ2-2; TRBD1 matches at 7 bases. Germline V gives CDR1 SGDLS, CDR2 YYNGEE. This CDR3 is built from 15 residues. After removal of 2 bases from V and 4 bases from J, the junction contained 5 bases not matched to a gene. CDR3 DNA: TGTGCCAGCAGCGTCAGGGGGACAAGCACCGGGGAGCTGTTTTTT. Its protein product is CASSVRGTSTGELFF.

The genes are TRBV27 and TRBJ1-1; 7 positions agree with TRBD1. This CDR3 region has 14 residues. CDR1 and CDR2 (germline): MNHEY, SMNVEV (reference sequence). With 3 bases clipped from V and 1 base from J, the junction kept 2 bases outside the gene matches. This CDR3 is CASSLNRGNTEAFF. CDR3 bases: TGTGCCAGCAGTTTGAACAGGGGGAACACTGAAGCTTTCTTT.

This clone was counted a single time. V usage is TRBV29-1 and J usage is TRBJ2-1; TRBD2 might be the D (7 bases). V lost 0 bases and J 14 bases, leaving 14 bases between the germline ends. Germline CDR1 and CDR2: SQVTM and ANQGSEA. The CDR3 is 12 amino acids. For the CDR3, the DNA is TGCAGCGTTGAAGATGAGGGGGGGACGGAGTTCTTC. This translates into CSVEDEGGTEFF.

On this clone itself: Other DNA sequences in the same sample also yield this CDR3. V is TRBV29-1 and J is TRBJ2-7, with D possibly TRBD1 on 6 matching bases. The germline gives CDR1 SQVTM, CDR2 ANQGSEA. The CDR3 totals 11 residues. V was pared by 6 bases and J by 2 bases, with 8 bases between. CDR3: CSVPGAYEQYF. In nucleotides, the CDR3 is TGCAGCGTGCCAGGGGCCTACGAGCAGTACTTC.

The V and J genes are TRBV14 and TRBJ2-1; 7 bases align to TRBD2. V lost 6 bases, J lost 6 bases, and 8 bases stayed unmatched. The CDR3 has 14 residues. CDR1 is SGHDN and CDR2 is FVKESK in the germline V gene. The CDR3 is CASRDASGVNEQFF. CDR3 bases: TGTGCCAGCAGGGACGCTAGCGGCGTCAATGAGCAGTTCTTC.

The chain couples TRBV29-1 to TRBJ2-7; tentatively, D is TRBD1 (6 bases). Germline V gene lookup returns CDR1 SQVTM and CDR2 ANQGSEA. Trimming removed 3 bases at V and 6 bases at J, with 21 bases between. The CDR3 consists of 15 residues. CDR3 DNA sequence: TGCAGCGTTGAGGATTCTGGCAGGGGAAGGTTCGAGCAGTACTTC. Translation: CSVEDSGRGRFEQYF.